A single TCR beta chain is shown here with its context. The sample is drawn from a study of CD8+ T cells in alopecia areata. The overall study: Tofacitinib administration to treated patients was oral, at 5 to 10 mg twice daily. Tofacitinib treatment spanned 6 to 18 months, with 6 months off drug afterward.

RNA extraction was followed by reverse transcription into cDNA, which acted as the sequencing template. Sequencing used immunoSEQ multiplex PCR; TCRdb keeps in-frame clones, though not all of them. In the table there are about 150,000 clones, approximately 87% of which are singletons. This CDR3 has 14 residues. V was trimmed by 4 bases and J by 0 bases, leaving 8 bases between them. The germline V gene encodes CDR1 SGHVS and CDR2 FNYEAQ. The sample in question was CD8+ T cells sorted from blood, obtained at week 0. This TCR was recovered from a human donor with alopecia areata. V usage is TRBV7-6 and J usage is TRBJ2-3, with D possibly called TRBD1 or TRBD2 (5 bases each). CDR3 sequence (DNA): TGTGCCAGCAGCTGGGGCGGGAGCACAGATACGCAGTATTTT. It translates to CASSWGGSTDTQYF.